The 10 T cell receptor beta chains listed next were all sequenced from one sample in a study of T-cell reconstitution after alpha-beta-depleted transplantation in children. Molecular barcoding with unique molecular identifiers was used for the TCRbeta library. TCRdb independently ran MiXCR on the PCR reads; one entry per CDR3 protein. The table has about 900,000 distinct CDR3 sequences, roughly 31% seen once. The sequencing used PBMCs, mostly from graft donor cells, collected 360 days after TCRalphabeta/CD19-depleted stem cell transplant. The receptor set was obtained from a boy in the first two years of life who had a stem cell transplant for SCID, so the T cells may come from the graft donor.

The sample holds many counts of this clonotype. The rearrangement links TRBV25-1 to TRBJ2-3; no definite D call. The CDR3 is 14 residues long. V lost 2 bases and J lost 1, with 7 bases in between. From germline, CDR1 is MGHDK and CDR2 SYGVNS. The CDR3 DNA follows: TGTGCCAGCAGTGAAAACGGGCGCACAGATACGCAGTATTTT. As protein: CASSENGRTDTQYF.

This sequence joins TRBV5-1 and TRBJ2-3; D tentatively reads TRBD1 or TRBD2 (6 bases each). Germline V lookup: CDR1 SGHRS, CDR2 YFSETQ. The CDR3 runs 16 residues. Trimming removed 0 bases at V and 1 base at J, with 12 bases between. CDR3 sequence reads: CASSLGRGPRTDTQYF. The CDR3 DNA is TGCGCCAGCAGCTTGGGACGGGGGCCTCGCACAGATACGCAGTATTTT.

This rearrangement joins TRBV4-3 to TRBJ2-3, with TRBD2 matching over 9 bases. The junction had 9 bases not matched to a gene; V was cut back by 4 bases and J by 4 bases. This CDR3 is built from 16 residues. Germline V gene sequence: CDR1 LGHNA, CDR2 YSLEER. Written as DNA, the CDR3 is TGCGCCAGCAGCCTAGACCGCGGGGGGGCCCCAGATACGCAGTATTTT. It codes for CASSLDRGGAPDTQYF.

This chain connects TRBV4-3 to TRBJ2-1; TRBD2 matches 12 bases. This CDR3 has 19 residues. V trimming: 4 bases; J trimming: 0 bases; junction bases outside the gene matches: 10. Germline CDR1 LGHNA, CDR2 YSLEER. The CDR3 here is CASSPRRTSGASSYNEQFF. CDR3 coding DNA: TGCGCCAGCAGCCCAAGGAGGACTAGCGGGGCTAGCTCCTACAATGAGCAGTTCTTC.

This clonotype occurred a few times. V is TRBV4-3 and J is TRBJ2-5; TRBD2 is a possible D gene (5 bases). Trimming removed 0 bases from V and 4 bases from J, with 27 bases in between. CDR3 length equals 20 residues. In germline, CDR1 is LGHNA, CDR2 YSLEER. Here the CDR3 DNA reads TGCGCCAGCAGCCAAGATAAAGAAGCGGTCGGGCAGTCGGGCGGAGAGACCCAGTACTTC. Its translation is CASSQDKEAVGQSGGETQYF.

The gene calls are TRBV7-9 and TRBJ2-5, with 8 bases fitting TRBD1. After removal of 3 bases from V and 3 bases from J, the junction contained 3 bases not matched to a gene. Germline V gene data show CDR1 as SEHNR and CDR2 as FQNEAQ (reference sequence). This CDR3 is 14 amino acids long. CDR3 amino acids: CASSLGQVKETQYF. CDR3 coding DNA: TGTGCCAGCAGCTTGGGACAGGTGAAAGAGACCCAGTACTTC.

This clonotype has a handful of counts. In DNA form, the CDR3 reads TGCAGTGCTAAACTTGACAGTCCCTACGAGCAGTACTTC. This gives the protein CSAKLDSPYEQYF. V is TRBV20-1 and J is TRBJ2-7; D perhaps matches TRBD1 (5 bases). V was cut by 4 bases and J by 2 bases, with 12 bases left in between. The CDR3 has 13 amino acids. The V gene's germline CDR1 is DFQATT and CDR2 SNEGSKA (reference sequence).

The chain uses TRBV27 and TRBJ2-1, with 8 bases that match TRBD1. Trimming took 6 bases from V and 5 from J; bases not matched to a gene: 9. CDR3 length equals 15 residues. Germline loops: CDR1 MNHEY, CDR2 SMNVEV (reference sequence). CDR3 nucleotides: TGTGCCAGCAGCGACCAGGGGGCGCCCGACAATGAGCAGTTCTTC. Residues: CASSDQGAPDNEQFF.

This clonotype has a handful of counts. The chain carries TRBV28 and TRBJ1-5; the D is unclear. The CDR3 runs to 18 residues. The V and J ends lost 3 bases and 0 bases respectively, with 18 bases between them. The germline gives CDR1 MDHEN, CDR2 SYDVKM. DNA for the CDR3: TGTGCCAGCAGTTTCCCATCGGGGTACAGTATTAGCAATCAGCCCCAGCATTTT. It translates to CASSFPSGYSISNQPQHF.

The J gene is TRBJ2-7, the V gene TRBV5-1; D tentatively fits TRBD1 or TRBD2 (5 bases each). Trimming cost V 0 bases and J 5 bases, with 12 bases left between them. CDR1 and CDR2 (germline): SGHRS, YFSETQ. This CDR3 contains 14 residues. CDR3 protein: CASSLVVGVNEQYF. CDR3 coding DNA: TGCGCCAGCAGCTTGGTAGTGGGGGTGAACGAGCAGTACTTC. Complete variable domain (other parts from reference TRBV5-1 and TRBJ2-7): KAGVTQTPRYLIKTRGQQVTLSCSPISGHRSVSWYQQTPGQGLQFLFEYFSETQRNKGNFPGRFSGRQFSNSRSEMNVSTLELGDSALYLCASSLVVGVNEQYFGPGTRLTVT.